Presented here are 5 T cell receptor beta chains from one specimen sequenced in a study of blood T cell repertoires in COVID-19 (TCRdb year 2020). Receptor libraries were prepared by the immunoSEQ multiplex PCR assay. TCRdb stores this immuneACCESS table with in-frame sequences only. Part of the clones is absent; in the studies checked, under half of the shortfall reflects unresolved V genes, and no reason is known for the rest. The sample table shows approximately 160,000 clones, and more than 85% are seen once. The biggest ten clones account for 0.5% to 0.6% of the sample. Material: peripheral blood. These receptors originate from a man aged 50 or older with acute or convalescent COVID-19.

The V gene is TRBV5-8, the J gene TRBJ2-7; no firm D call. The CDR3 is 13 residues long. The V gene lost 0 bases and the J gene lost 7 bases, with 11 bases spanning the gap. Per the germline V gene, CDR1 is SGHTS and CDR2 is YDEGEE. CDR3 residues: CASSLGRGGEQYF. CDR3 coding DNA: TGTGCCAGCAGCTTGGGTCGCGGTGGGGAGCAGTACTTC.

The chain joins TRBV3-1 (or the pseudogene TRBV3-2) to TRBJ1-1; D is ambiguous. Germline CDR1 and CDR2: LGHDT and YNNKEL (reference sequence). CDR3 size: 15 residues. V gave up 4 bases and J gave up 1 base, with 13 bases separating them. The CDR3 coding sequence is TGTGCCAGCAGCCCCCCTATTGGGAGGAACACTGAAGCTTTCTTT. Its protein is CASSPPIGRNTEAFF.

The V call is TRBV27, the J call TRBJ1-2; TRBD1 aligns across 9 bases. CDR1 and CDR2 (germline): MNHEY, SMNVEV (reference sequence). The CDR3 is 15 amino acids. With 2 bases clipped from V and 4 bases from J, the junction kept 5 bases outside the gene matches. CDR3 sequence: CASSLKPGQGYGYTF. CDR3 sequence (DNA): TGTGCCAGCAGTTTAAAACCGGGACAGGGCTATGGCTACACCTTC.

The V call is TRBV15, the J call TRBJ2-1; 7 positions match TRBD2. Germline V gene data show CDR1 as LNHNV and CDR2 as YYDKDF (reference sequence). This CDR3 is built from 17 residues. V shed 0 bases and J 9 bases; nucleotides not matched to a gene: 14. In DNA, the CDR3 is TGTGCCACCAGCAGAGACGAGGGACTATGGTCGAGGGGTGAGCAGTTCTTC. Its translation is CATSRDEGLWSRGEQFF.

This chain uses TRBV3-1 (or the pseudogene TRBV3-2) with TRBJ1-1; TRBD1 agrees at 8 bases. CDR1 is LGHDT, CDR2 YNNKEL, per germline (reference sequence). The V gene end was trimmed by 1 base and the J gene end by 4 bases; junction bases not matched to a gene: 2. The CDR3 totals 14 residues. CDR3: CASSQVQGATEAFF. CDR3 bases: TGTGCCAGCAGCCAAGTCCAGGGGGCCACTGAAGCTTTCTTT.